One sample yielded the 27 T cell receptor beta chains listed below, sequenced in a study of beta chain features in type 1 diabetes. Study-level points and caveats: Within each of all four CD4+ subsets, Type 1 diabetes patients had TCRB CDR3s that were moderately but significantly shorter.

Investigators reverse transcribed all isolated RNA, so they sequenced expressed TCRB transcripts. Profiled with immunoSEQ multiplex PCR; TCRdb holds only in-frame clones, not every one. The data hold 250,000 to 350,000 clones, with over 11% observed a single time. For these TCRs, the target antigens are not known. Sequenced input: naive CD4+ T cells from blood. Receptor source: a young man with type 1 diabetes.

This chain connects TRBV7-9 to TRBJ1-2, with D unclear. V dropped 7 bases and J dropped 3 bases, with 18 bases sitting between them. The CDR3 has 15 residues. Germline V lookup: CDR1 SEHNR, CDR2 FQNEAQ (reference sequence). CDR3 nucleotides: TGTGCCAGCACTCCGGGATCAGGTGCAGACTATGGCTACACCTTC. Translation gives CASTPGSGADYGYTF.

CDR3 nucleotides: TGTGCCAGCAGCGCCCCTCAGGGAGAGCAGTACTTC. This encodes CASSAPQGEQYF. The chain carries TRBV7-9 and TRBJ2-7, with TRBD1 as a possible D gene (5 bases). Trimming left V 5 bases short and J 7 bases short, with 12 bases between. Germline CDR1 SEHNR, CDR2 FQNEAQ (reference sequence). The CDR3 contains 12 residues.

The chain couples TRBV4-2 to TRBJ2-1; 11 bases agree with TRBD2. The CDR3 extends over 16 amino acids. Germline V gene data show CDR1 as LGHNA and CDR2 as YNFKEQ. The V segment lost 1 base and the J segment 2 bases; nucleotides outside the gene matches: 1. This chain's CDR3 is CASSQATSGAYNEQFF. In DNA form, the CDR3 reads TGTGCCAGCAGCCAAGCGACTAGCGGGGCCTACAATGAGCAGTTCTTC.

The V gene is TRBV7-3, the J gene TRBJ2-7; tentative D call: TRBD2 (6 bases). Germline V lookup: CDR1 SGHTA, CDR2 FQGTGA. Deletions cut 1 base from V and 7 bases from J, with 11 bases between. The CDR3 is 13 residues long. The chain's CDR3 is CASSLNGAGEQYF. CDR3 DNA: TGTGCCAGCAGCTTAAACGGGGCGGGGGAGCAGTACTTC.

This clone was seen a handful of times. The chain employs TRBV2 and TRBJ2-1; weak D call: TRBD2 (5 bases). The CDR3 consists of 15 residues. Germline loops: CDR1 SNHLY, CDR2 FYNNEI. Trimming took 6 bases from V and 4 from J, leaving 16 bases between them. The chain's CDR3 is CASRQRERRYNEQFF. DNA for the CDR3: TGTGCCAGCAGACAAAGGGAGCGGAGGTACAATGAGCAGTTCTTC.

In this sample, this clone turned up a few times. The chain has TRBV19 and TRBJ2-5; D not resolved. Germline CDR1 reads LNHDA; CDR2 reads SQIVND (reference sequence). The CDR3 spans 15 residues. V lost 6 bases and J 2 bases, leaving 16 bases between the germline ends. CDR3 nucleotides: TGTGCCAGTAGCTCTACCGGTGGTACTCAAGAGACCCAGTACTTC. Translating gives CASSSTGGTQETQYF.

The chain links TRBV11-2 to TRBJ2-3; 7 bases match TRBD1. Germline CDR1 reads SGHAT; CDR2 reads FQNNGV. The J segment lost 5 bases and the V segment lost 5 bases, leaving 7 bases of the junction unmatched. The CDR3 is 14 amino acids. Here the CDR3 reads CASSRGQARDTQYF. For the CDR3, the DNA is TGTGCCAGCAGCCGTGGACAGGCTAGAGATACGCAGTATTTT. Filled out from reference TRBV11-2 and TRBJ2-3, the complete variable domain reads EAGVAQSPRYKIIEKRQSVAFWCNPISGHATLYWYQQILGQGPKLLIQFQNNGVVDDSQLPKDRFSAERLKGVDSTLKIQPAKLEDSAVYLCASSRGQARDTQYFGPGTRLTVL.

The chain has TRBV7-3 and TRBJ2-5; a possible D gene is TRBD1 (5 bases). CDR1 is SGHTA and CDR2 is FQGTGA in the germline V gene. Trimming pared 2 bases from V and 4 bases from J, leaving 11 bases between. The CDR3 loop spans 14 amino acids. DNA for the CDR3: TGTGCCAGCAGCTTAGACAGCTCTACAGAGACCCAGTACTTC. Its protein is CASSLDSSTETQYF. Complete variable domain (other parts from reference TRBV7-3 and TRBJ2-5): GAGVSQTPSNKVTEKGKYVELRCDPISGHTALYWYRQSLGQGPEFLIYFQGTGAADDSGLPNDRFFAVRPEGSVSTLKIQRTERGDSAVYLCASSLDSSTETQYFGPGTRLLVL.

CDR3 loop: CASRKRGAYEQYF. The CDR3 nucleotides read TGTGCCAGCCGAAAACGGGGGGCCTACGAGCAGTACTTC. V usage is TRBV6-7 and J usage is TRBJ2-7; 7 bases align to TRBD2. TRBV6-7 is sorted into the ORF group, with uncertain function. This CDR3 is built from 13 residues. Trimming cost V 8 bases and J 2 bases; bases outside gene matches: 6.

The chain uses TRBV28 and TRBJ2-3; D not certain. V was trimmed by 3 bases and J by 6 bases, leaving 10 bases between them. The CDR3 covers 13 residues. Per the germline V gene, CDR1 is MDHEN and CDR2 is SYDVKM. The DNA for the CDR3 is TGTGCCAGCAGTTTGCCTACCCCGGATACGCAGTATTTT. Protein product: CASSLPTPDTQYF.

This clone was observed a handful of times. CDR3 bases: TGTGCCAGCAGCCCACAGCACTCAGTAGAGACCCAGTACTTC. This sequence encodes CASSPQHSVETQYF. J is TRBJ2-5 and V is TRBV9; D ambiguous. V was pared by 4 bases and J by 4 bases, with 14 bases between. Germline CDR1 is SGDLS and CDR2 is YYNGEE. The CDR3 has 14 amino acids.

The chain carries TRBV7-9 and TRBJ2-6; perhaps TRBD1 as D (5 bases). Germline lookup yields CDR1 SEHNR and CDR2 FQNEAQ (reference sequence). V was cut by 4 bases and J by 3 bases, with 13 bases left in between. The CDR3 covers 16 residues. The CDR3 is CASSSPVGRGANVLTF. The CDR3 DNA reads TGTGCCAGCAGCTCCCCCGTGGGGCGTGGGGCCAACGTCCTGACTTTC.

The chain employs TRBV11-2 and TRBJ2-2, with D possibly being TRBD1 (6 bases). V gave up 6 bases and J gave up 6 bases, with 17 bases separating them. Germline loops: CDR1 SGHAT, CDR2 FQNNGV. This CDR3 spans 15 amino acids. The CDR3 nucleotides read TGTGCCAGCAGATCAACAGGGTCGGCGTCCGGGGAGCTGTTTTTT. Amino acid sequence: CASRSTGSASGELFF.

The V gene is TRBV29-1, the J gene TRBJ1-1; 7 nucleotides match TRBD1. J was trimmed by 2 bases and V by 1 base; bases with no gene match: 4. Germline CDR1 reads SQVTM; CDR2 reads ANQGSEA. CDR3 length: 14 amino acids. The CDR3 is CSVEASGGNTEAFF. The CDR3 coding sequence is TGCAGCGTTGAAGCCTCAGGGGGTAACACTGAAGCTTTCTTT.

The table lists this clone with a few counts. The rearrangement links TRBV5-1 to TRBJ2-3; TRBD2 matches 8 bases. The CDR3 has 14 amino acids. V shed 5 bases and J 1 base; nucleotides not matched to a gene: 3. CDR1 and CDR2 (germline): SGHRS, YFSETQ. CDR3 region: CASSTAGGTDTQYF. CDR3 nucleotide sequence: TGCGCCAGCAGTACAGCGGGAGGCACAGATACGCAGTATTTT. The whole variable domain, filled in from reference TRBV5-1 and TRBJ2-3, reads KAGVTQTPRYLIKTRGQQVTLSCSPISGHRSVSWYQQTPGQGLQFLFEYFSETQRNKGNFPGRFSGRQFSNSRSEMNVSTLELGDSALYLCASSTAGGTDTQYFGPGTRLTVL.

CDR3 sequence reads: CASSLTSVGTDTQYF. DNA of the CDR3: TGTGCCAGCAGTTTGACTAGCGTTGGCACAGATACGCAGTATTTT. V is TRBV2 and J is TRBJ2-3; 8 bases agree with TRBD2. The germline CDR1 and CDR2 sequences are SNHLY and FYNNEI. CDR3 length equals 15 residues. With 5 bases clipped from V and 1 base from J, the junction kept 5 bases outside the gene matches. Looking up the rest from reference TRBV2 and TRBJ2-3 gives the full variable domain: EPEVTQTPSHQVTQMGQEVILRCVPISNHLYFYWYRQILGQKVEFLVSFYNNEISEKSEIFDDQFSVERPDGSNFTLKIRSTKLEDSAMYFCASSLTSVGTDTQYFGPGTRLTVL.

The CDR3 DNA sequence: TGTGCCAGCCATGACAGGGGAAACACCGGGGAGCTGTTTTTT. This gives the protein CASHDRGNTGELFF. The chain carries TRBV19 and TRBJ2-2; TRBD1 aligns across 8 bases. Germline CDR1 is LNHDA and CDR2 is SQIVND (reference sequence). This CDR3 is built from 14 residues. The J segment lost 2 bases and the V segment lost 9 bases, leaving 5 bases of the junction unmatched.

J is TRBJ1-3 and V is TRBV10-2, with D unresolved. Looked up from germline, CDR1 is WSHSY and CDR2 is SAAADI. Trimming cost V 8 bases and J 5 bases, with 10 bases left between them. This CDR3 has 12 residues. CDR3 sequence (DNA): TGCGCCAGCGGGTCAGGCAGAAACACCATATATTTT. Translated: CASGSGRNTIYF.

J is TRBJ2-3 and V is TRBV18, with 12 nucleotides matching TRBD2. The CDR3 consists of 14 residues. Germline V gene sequence: CDR1 KGHSH, CDR2 LQKENI. V lost 3 bases, J lost 11 bases, and 6 bases stayed unmatched. The CDR3 nucleotides read TGTGCCAGCTCACCGCGACTAGCGGGAGTCGAGCAGTATTTT. Residues: CASSPRLAGVEQYF.

A few counts support this clone. This rearrangement joins TRBV5-1 to TRBJ2-7, with D perhaps matching TRBD1 (6 bases). Per the germline V gene, CDR1 is SGHRS and CDR2 is YFSETQ. V lost 3 bases and J 2 bases, leaving 15 bases between the germline ends. This CDR3 is 15 amino acids long. CDR3 in DNA: TGCGCCAGCAGCTCGGACCGGGACACCACCTACGAGCAGTACTTC. This translates into CASSSDRDTTYEQYF. Complete variable domain (other parts from reference TRBV5-1 and TRBJ2-7): KAGVTQTPRYLIKTRGQQVTLSCSPISGHRSVSWYQQTPGQGLQFLFEYFSETQRNKGNFPGRFSGRQFSNSRSEMNVSTLELGDSALYLCASSSDRDTTYEQYFGPGTRLTVT.

The genes are TRBV29-1 and TRBJ2-7; TRBD1 aligns across 9 bases. This CDR3 contains 14 residues. The germline V gene encodes CDR1 SQVTM and CDR2 ANQGSEA. With V trimmed by 8 bases and J by 6 bases, 14 bases remained unmatched. CDR3 DNA sequence: TGCAGCTCTGCCTTGGGACAGGGATCCGGCGAGCAGTACTTC. The encoded protein is CSSALGQGSGEQYF.

The chain combines TRBV4-3 with TRBJ2-3, with D possibly TRBD1 on 6 matching bases. The CDR3 consists of 16 residues. From germline, CDR1 is LGHNA and CDR2 YSLEER. Trimming cost V 0 bases and J 5 bases, with 15 bases left between them. CDR3 region: CASSQDWTARRDTQYF. In nucleotides, the CDR3 is TGCGCCAGCAGCCAAGATTGGACAGCCCGGAGAGATACGCAGTATTTT.

The table lists this clone with a count of one. The rearrangement links TRBV6-1 to TRBJ2-1, with TRBD1 as a possible D gene (5 bases). Germline lookup yields CDR1 MNHNS and CDR2 SASEGT. The CDR3 totals 14 residues. V lost 8 bases, J lost 5 bases, and 16 bases lay in between. This CDR3 is CASLYLGPHNEQFF. The CDR3 nucleotides read TGTGCCAGCCTGTATTTGGGGCCTCACAATGAGCAGTTCTTC.

The CDR3 here is CASSVGGRGPRETQYF. In nucleotides, the CDR3 is TGTGCCAGCAGTGTTGGGGGCAGGGGGCCAAGGGAGACCCAGTACTTC. The chain has TRBV28 and TRBJ2-5; 8 positions agree with TRBD1. CDR1 is MDHEN, CDR2 SYDVKM, per germline. CDR3 length: 16 residues. The V gene end was trimmed by 5 bases and the J gene end by 5 bases; junction bases not matched to a gene: 13.

This chain connects TRBV9 to TRBJ2-3; 10 positions agree with TRBD2. This CDR3 contains 15 residues. Germline values: CDR1 SGDLS, CDR2 YYNGEE. Trimming removed 2 bases from V and 3 bases from J; junction bases left unmatched: 3. The chain's CDR3 is CASSVRTSGTDTQYF. The CDR3 DNA follows: TGTGCCAGCAGCGTTAGGACTAGCGGTACAGATACGCAGTATTTT.

The chain recombines TRBV28 with TRBJ2-1; 8 bases match TRBD2. Germline lookup yields CDR1 MDHEN and CDR2 SYDVKM. This CDR3 comprises 14 residues. J lost 6 bases, V lost 6 bases, and 7 bases had no gene match. The DNA of the CDR3 is TGTGCCAGCAGCCAGACTAGCGCGAGCAATGAGCAGTTCTTC. It translates to CASSQTSASNEQFF. Filled out from reference TRBV28 and TRBJ2-1, the complete variable domain reads DVKVTQSSRYLVKRTGEKVFLECVQDMDHENMFWYRQDPGLGLRLIYFSYDVKMKEKGDIPEGYSVSREKKERFSLILESASTNQTSMYLCASSQTSASNEQFFGPGTRLTVL.

V gene TRBV4-2 combines with J gene TRBJ2-3; D unresolved. V was shortened by 1 base and J by 3 bases, with 8 bases between the two germline ends. The germline V gene encodes CDR1 LGHNA and CDR2 YNFKEQ. This CDR3 is built from 14 residues. CDR3 coding DNA: TGTGCCAGCAGCCAAGCCGGAGTGACAGATACGCAGTATTTT. This codes for CASSQAGVTDTQYF.